Presented here are 28 T cell receptor beta chains from one specimen sequenced in a study of T cell responses to AZD1222 COVID-19 vaccine. Assay: immunoSEQ multiplex PCR; the TCRdb copy retains only in-frame clones and omits some. The sample contains about 130,000 clones, roughly 91% of which appear only once. The input for sequencing was peripheral blood, taken 28 days after the second AZD1222 dose. Every receptor here comes from an adult who received the AZD1222 COVID-19 vaccine.

The chain has TRBV29-1 and TRBJ2-3, with TRBD2 matching 10 bases. The germline V gene encodes CDR1 SQVTM and CDR2 ANQGSEA. With 4 bases clipped from V and 1 base from J, the junction kept 8 bases outside the gene matches. The CDR3 is 16 amino acids. Here the CDR3 reads CSVGTSGTGRTDTQYF. DNA for the CDR3: TGCAGCGTTGGGACTAGCGGTACCGGCCGCACAGATACGCAGTATTTT.

This chain links TRBV9 with TRBJ2-2; no clear D. The CDR3 sequence is 17 residues long. In germline, CDR1 is SGDLS, CDR2 YYNGEE. Deletions cut 1 base from V and 4 bases from J, with 17 bases between. In DNA form, the CDR3 reads TGTGCCAGCAGCGTATCTCCTAGTCCATCGGTCACCGGGGAGCTGTTTTTT. Residues: CASSVSPSPSVTGELFF.

The J gene is TRBJ2-1, the V gene TRBV3-1 (or the pseudogene TRBV3-2), with 7 bases aligning to TRBD1. The germline gives CDR1 LGHDT, CDR2 YNNKEL (reference sequence). This CDR3 has 13 amino acids. The J segment lost 7 bases and the V segment lost 8 bases, leaving 8 bases of the junction unmatched. CDR3 nucleotides: TGTGCCAGCCGAACAGGGGAGAGAAATGAGCAGTTCTTC. Translation: CASRTGERNEQFF.

The rearrangement links TRBV29-1 to TRBJ1-1; 10 nucleotides align to TRBD1. The CDR3 has 15 amino acids. Unmatched junction bases numbered 6, after V lost 3 bases and J lost 2 bases. Germline values: CDR1 SQVTM, CDR2 ANQGSEA. CDR3 region: CSVEGTGAFNTEAFF. In nucleotides, the CDR3 is TGCAGCGTTGAGGGGACAGGGGCATTTAACACTGAAGCTTTCTTT.

As regards this clone: A junction boundary mismatches the germline segment, possibly from a read error. The V and J genes are TRBV4-1 and TRBJ2-3; 10 nucleotides align to TRBD1. Germline V CDR1 and CDR2: MGHRA, YSYEKL. This CDR3 comprises 16 residues. This chain's CDR3 is CASSEETGGMGDTQYF. As DNA, the CDR3 is TGCGCCAGCAGCGAAGAGACAGGGGGCATGGGAGATACGCAGTATTTT.

This sequence joins TRBV6-2 or TRBV6-3 and TRBJ2-6, with no clear D. The CDR3 is 13 amino acids. V dropped 6 bases and J dropped 1 base, with 4 bases sitting between them. Germline assignment: CDR1 MNHEY and CDR2 SVGEGT. CDR3 in DNA: TGTGCCAGCAGCTCTTCTGGGGCCAACGTCCTGACTTTC. This sequence encodes CASSSSGANVLTF.

The rearrangement joins TRBV30 to TRBJ2-7; the match to TRBD2 covers 7 bases. The CDR3 covers 13 residues. CDR1 and CDR2 (germline): GTSNPN, SVGIG (reference sequence). Trimming removed 4 bases from V and 1 base from J; junction bases left unmatched: 4. CDR3 in DNA: TGTGCCTGGAACGACGGGGGGTCCTACGAGCAGTACTTC. As protein: CAWNDGGSYEQYF.

Only a few counts were recorded for this clone. The chain is built from TRBV19 and TRBJ1-2; D is ambiguous. The CDR3 extends over 13 amino acids. Germline CDR1 and CDR2: LNHDA and SQIVND (reference sequence). Between the trimmed V and J ends, which lost 7 bases and 0 bases, there was a span of 9 bases. CDR3: CASNTATNYGYTF. The CDR3 nucleotides are TGTGCCAGTAATACAGCAACTAACTATGGCTACACCTTC.

DNA of the CDR3: TGTGCCAGCAGCCAAGGTTTCGGGCAGTACTTC. This codes for CASSQGFGQYF. V and J are TRBV3-1 (or the pseudogene TRBV3-2) and TRBJ2-7; D is unclear. Between the trimmed V and J ends, which lost 1 base and 9 bases, there was a span of 7 bases. The CDR3 has 11 residues. The germline gives CDR1 LGHDT, CDR2 YNNKEL (reference sequence).

The chain recombines TRBV5-3 with TRBJ1-1; perhaps TRBD1 as D (5 bases). TRBV5-3 is sorted into the ORF group, with uncertain function. The CDR3 is made up of 14 amino acids. V lost 5 bases to trimming and J lost 6 bases, with 17 bases between them. CDR3 sequence (DNA): TGTGCCAGAAGGTCTACAGGAGGTCATCCTGAAGCTTTCTTT. It codes for CARRSTGGHPEAFF.

The rearrangement links TRBV18 to TRBJ1-6, with D possibly TRBD1 on 5 matching bases. The CDR3 is 18 residues long. Trimming took 1 base from V and 6 from J, leaving 19 bases between them. The germline CDR1 and CDR2 sequences are KGHSH and LQKENI. CDR3 amino acids: CASSPLSVWEGTNSPLHF. The CDR3 DNA reads TGTGCCAGCTCACCACTAAGCGTATGGGAAGGGACTAATTCACCCCTCCACTTT.

The V call is TRBV13, the J call TRBJ1-4; D gene ambiguous. This CDR3 contains 16 residues. Between the trimmed V and J ends, which lost 1 base and 2 bases, there was a span of 11 bases. The V gene's germline CDR1 is PRHDT and CDR2 FYEKMQ (reference sequence). CDR3 residues: CASSLVSESTNEKLFF. CDR3 DNA sequence: TGTGCCAGCAGCTTAGTTTCCGAGAGTACTAATGAAAAACTGTTTTTT.

This clone has more than one count but fewer than ten. The genes are TRBV5-4 and TRBJ2-7; D might be TRBD2 (5 bases). Trimming stripped 5 bases from V and 3 bases from J, with 15 bases between. Germline V gives CDR1 SGHNT, CDR2 YYREEE (reference sequence). The CDR3 is made up of 14 amino acids. CDR3 bases: TGTGCCAGCAGGCCTGCATGGGAGTACTACGAGCAGTACTTC. Translation: CASRPAWEYYEQYF.

This sequence joins TRBV19 and TRBJ1-2, with D hard to call. The germline V and J ends were trimmed by 4 bases and 4 bases, with 22 bases remaining between them. Germline assignment: CDR1 LNHDA and CDR2 SQIVND (reference sequence). This CDR3 is 17 amino acids long. The CDR3 region has the DNA TGTGCCAGTAGTACAGCGTTCCGCTCTCCCTTCGGCTATGGCTACACCTTC. Protein product: CASSTAFRSPFGYGYTF.

This chain links TRBV29-1 with TRBJ1-1; weak D call: TRBD1 (5 bases). Trimming left V 1 base short and J 2 bases short, with 8 bases between. The CDR3 spans 13 residues. Germline values: CDR1 SQVTM, CDR2 ANQGSEA. CDR3 residues: CSVEAGTNTEAFF. The CDR3 DNA reads as TGCAGCGTTGAAGCAGGGACTAACACTGAAGCTTTCTTT. Filled out from reference TRBV29-1 and TRBJ1-1, the complete variable domain reads SAVISQKPSRDICQRGTSLTIQCQVDSQVTMMFWYRQQPGQSLTLIATANQGSEATYESGFVIDKFPISRPNLTFSTLTVSNMSPEDSSIYLCSVEAGTNTEAFFGQGTRLTVV.

The J gene is TRBJ1-6, the V gene TRBV23-1; TRBD1 aligns across 7 bases. TRBV23-1 is an open reading frame whose function is uncertain. With V trimmed by 6 bases and J by 6 bases, 14 bases remained unmatched. The CDR3 length is 17 residues. The CDR3 protein is CASSLSRRDSPNSPLHF. The CDR3 DNA reads TGCGCCAGCAGCCTTTCGAGGAGGGACAGCCCTAATTCACCCCTCCACTTT.

CDR3 bases: TGTGCCAGCAGTAATTACAGGGGCGGCAATCAGCCCCAGCATTTT. Translated, it gives CASSNYRGGNQPQHF. The chain is built from TRBV6-5 and TRBJ1-5; TRBD1 agrees at 7 bases. Germline lookup yields CDR1 MNHEY and CDR2 SVGAGI. Trimming cost V 5 bases and J 2 bases; bases outside gene matches: 6. The CDR3 runs 15 residues.

The V call is TRBV2, the J call TRBJ1-5, with D uncertain. V was clipped by 6 bases and J by 0 bases, with 9 bases between them. The CDR3 length is 14 residues. In germline, CDR1 is SNHLY, CDR2 FYNNEI. The CDR3 DNA is TGTGCCAGCAGGGAAACATATAGCAATCAGCCCCAGCATTTT. Amino acid sequence: CASRETYSNQPQHF.

V gene TRBV27 combines with J gene TRBJ1-2; a weak D match, TRBD1 (6 bases). CDR1 is MNHEY and CDR2 is SMNVEV in the germline V gene (reference sequence). The V end was cut by 5 bases, the J end by 5 bases, with 21 bases between. The CDR3 is made up of 16 amino acids. The CDR3, as DNA: TGTGCCAGCAGTACCCGAAGACAGGAAGCAAATTATGGCTACACCTTC. Its protein is CASSTRRQEANYGYTF.

The chain employs TRBV19 and TRBJ1-4; D not resolved. This CDR3 region has 11 residues. In germline, CDR1 is LNHDA, CDR2 SQIVND (reference sequence). V dropped 6 bases and J dropped 7 bases, with 6 bases sitting between them. This CDR3 reads CASRSGEKLFF. The DNA of the CDR3 is TGTGCCAGTAGGTCAGGTGAAAAACTGTTTTTT.

This sequence joins TRBV9 and TRBJ2-5, with 9 bases matching TRBD2. V trimming: 0 bases; J trimming: 1 base; junction bases outside the gene matches: 4. Germline CDR1 SGDLS, CDR2 YYNGEE. This CDR3 is 16 amino acids long. The CDR3 sequence is CASSVGLADRQETQYF. The CDR3 region has the DNA TGTGCCAGCAGCGTAGGACTAGCGGACCGCCAAGAGACCCAGTACTTC.

The chain employs TRBV7-3 and TRBJ1-5; D uncertain. The germline gives CDR1 SGHTA, CDR2 FQGTGA. This CDR3 is 13 amino acids long. Deletions cut 2 bases from V and 5 bases from J, with 7 bases between. The chain's CDR3 is CASSLEAYQPQHF. The DNA of the CDR3 is TGTGCCAGCAGCTTAGAGGCATATCAGCCCCAGCATTTT.

V gene TRBV11-2 combines with J gene TRBJ2-7; no firm D call. The CDR3 consists of 13 residues. The V end lost 2 bases, the J end lost 0 bases, and 5 bases lay between the germline ends. The V gene's germline CDR1 is SGHAT and CDR2 FQNNGV. As DNA, the CDR3 is TGTGCCAGCAGCTTATGGGACTCCTACGAGCAGTACTTC. It specifies CASSLWDSYEQYF.

This sequence joins TRBV2 and TRBJ1-6; D gene uncertain. The CDR3 has 15 residues. Trimming removed 1 base from V and 8 bases from J, with 12 bases in between. Germline V CDR1 and CDR2: SNHLY, FYNNEI. The CDR3 DNA reads as TGTGCCAGCAGTGAAGTAGGTCAGAGTGATTCACCCCTCCACTTT. This sequence encodes CASSEVGQSDSPLHF.

The rearrangement joins TRBV18 to TRBJ1-1; TRBD1 is a possible D gene (6 bases). With 3 bases removed from V and 4 bases from J, the gap between germline ends came to 15 bases. This CDR3 has 15 residues. In germline, CDR1 is KGHSH, CDR2 LQKENI. The CDR3, as DNA: TGTGCCAGCTCACCCAACAGTAACAGGGCCACTGAAGCTTTCTTT. Translating it yields CASSPNSNRATEAFF.

V is TRBV11-2 and J is TRBJ2-7; D call uncertain. Trimming stripped 1 base from V and 1 base from J, with 5 bases between. Germline lookup yields CDR1 SGHAT and CDR2 FQNNGV. The CDR3 has 13 residues. The CDR3 protein is CASSLGGSYEQYF. Here the CDR3 DNA reads TGTGCCAGCAGCTTAGGTGGGTCCTACGAGCAGTACTTC.

This clone has a single count. The chain carries TRBV19 and TRBJ1-2; D not resolved. The germline V and J ends were trimmed by 2 bases and 0 bases, with 7 bases remaining between them. From germline, CDR1 is LNHDA and CDR2 SQIVND (reference sequence). The CDR3 is 14 residues long. The CDR3 sequence is CASSIRTANYGYTF. The DNA for the CDR3 is TGTGCCAGTAGTATACGCACAGCTAACTATGGCTACACCTTC. Supplemented by reference TRBV19 and TRBJ1-2, the full variable domain reads DGGITQSPKYLFRKEGQNVTLSCEQNLNHDAMYWYRQDPGQGLRLIYYSQIVNDFQKGDIAEGYSVSREKKESFPLTVTSAQKNPTAFYLCASSIRTANYGYTFGSGTRLTVV.

V is TRBV4-2 and J is TRBJ2-1; TRBD2 matches 11 bases. V dropped 5 bases and J dropped 8; count of bases not matched to a gene: 14. The length of the CDR3 is 17 residues. Germline values: CDR1 LGHNA, CDR2 YNFKEQ. The CDR3: CASSNPVAGGLIDEQFF. In nucleotides, the CDR3 is TGTGCCAGCAGCAACCCGGTAGCGGGGGGGCTTATCGATGAGCAGTTCTTC.